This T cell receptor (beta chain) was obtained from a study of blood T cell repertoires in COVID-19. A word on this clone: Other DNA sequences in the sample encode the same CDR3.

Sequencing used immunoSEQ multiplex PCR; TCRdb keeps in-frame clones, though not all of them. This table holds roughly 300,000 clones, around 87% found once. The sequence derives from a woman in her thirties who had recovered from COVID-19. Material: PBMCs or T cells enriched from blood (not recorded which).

The CDR3 loop is CASSRDRGNTEAFF. The DNA of the CDR3 is TGCGCCAGCAGCCGTGACAGGGGGAACACTGAAGCTTTCTTT. This sequence joins TRBV5-1 and TRBJ1-1; TRBD1 agrees at 8 bases. The CDR3 is 14 residues long. The germline CDR1 and CDR2 sequences are SGHRS and YFSETQ. V shed 4 bases, J shed 1 base, and the junction held 3 bases outside the gene matches.